One sample yielded the 29 T cell receptor beta chains listed below, sequenced in a study of tumor-infiltrating lymphocytes in glioblastoma multiforme. Multiple V-beta primers and a C-beta primer amplified TCRB from RNA. TCRdb redid the calling of the multiplex PCR reads with MiXCR, one entry per CDR3 protein. This table holds under 15,000 distinct CDR3 sequences, around 60% found once. The sequenced material came from brain tumor tissue. The source of these receptors is a male donor with glioblastoma.

Worth noting for this clonotype: One end of the junction is discordant with germline, which a read error may explain. This chain connects TRBV13 to TRBJ1-1; 7 bases agree with TRBD1. The CDR3 runs 14 residues. The germline CDR1 and CDR2 sequences are PRHDT and FYEKMQ (reference sequence). The CDR3 nucleotides read TGTGCCAGCAACACAGGGGCAAGGAACACTAAAGCTTTCTTT. As protein: CASNTGARNTKAFF.

The chain has TRBV20-1 and TRBJ2-5; 8 nucleotides line up with TRBD2. J lost 2 bases, V lost 6 bases, and 8 bases had no gene match. Germline loops: CDR1 DFQATT, CDR2 SNEGSKA (reference sequence). CDR3 length: 14 amino acids. The CDR3 here is CSASSGTVQETQYF. The CDR3 nucleotides read TGCAGTGCCAGTAGCGGGACGGTGCAAGAGACCCAGTACTTC.

To note about this clonotype: One base away lies a much larger clone, so this may be a sequencing read error. CDR3 sequence reads: CATSGGQSYEQCF. The CDR3 nucleotides are TGTGCCACCAGTGGGGGGCAAAGCTACGAGCAGTGCTTC. V is TRBV24-1 and J is TRBJ2-7; maybe TRBD1 (6 bases). The CDR3 spans 13 residues. In germline, CDR1 is KGHDR, CDR2 SFDVKD.

By frequency in the sample, this clonotype is medium-sized. This chain links TRBV6-1 with TRBJ1-1; D uncertain. Germline V gene lookup returns CDR1 MNHNS and CDR2 SASEGT. CDR3 length equals 15 residues. V was pared by 5 bases and J by 3 bases, with 16 bases between. CDR3 DNA: TGTGCCAGCAGTCCCCGAACCGGGCCCCACACTGAAGCTTTCTTT. Translation: CASSPRTGPHTEAFF.

The CDR3 DNA reads as TGTGCCAGCAGCTTGGTCGCGGTGGACACGCAGTATTTT. It is translated as CASSLVAVDTQYF. The gene calls are TRBV5-6 and TRBJ2-3, with no clear D. Germline V lookup: CDR1 SGHDT, CDR2 YYEEEE. Trimming took off 0 bases at V and 9 bases at J, with 11 bases between the two ends. This CDR3 is built from 13 residues.

This clonotype has only one observation. CDR3 bases: TGCAGTGCACTAGCGAACGGCGGGGAGCTGTTTTTT. Amino acids: CSALANGGELFF. The chain carries TRBV20-1 and TRBJ2-2, with 7 bases aligning to TRBD2. Germline lookup yields CDR1 DFQATT and CDR2 SNEGSKA (reference sequence). The CDR3 runs to 12 residues. Germline trimming cut 6 bases from V and 7 bases from J; bases unmatched to any gene: 5.

This rearrangement joins TRBV29-1 to TRBJ1-1; D is perhaps TRBD1 (5 bases). The CDR3 totals 14 residues. Germline loops: CDR1 SQVTM, CDR2 ANQGSEA. Trimming removed 7 bases from V and 4 bases from J, with 19 bases in between. CDR3 bases: TGCAGCGCCACAGGTGGATGGGGTAGCACTGAAGCTTTCTTT. Protein product: CSATGGWGSTEAFF.

Note on this clonotype: In this CDR3 the conserved last residue, phenylalanine or tryptophan, is missing, so a read error is likely. No DNA is shown, since the ends of the CDR3 on it are uncertain; the CDR3 is the one TCRdb lists. This sequence joins TRBV11-2 and TRBJ1-3; the table gives TRBD1 as D, unverified against the DNA. From its first to its last residue, the CDR3 has 14 amino acids. The germline CDR1 and CDR2 sequences are SGHAT and FQNNGV. The CDR3 sequence: CASSWIGAGNTVYL.

The V call is TRBV29-1, the J call TRBJ1-3; D gene uncertain. Germline CDR1 reads SQVTM; CDR2 reads ANQGSEA. Trimming removed 6 bases from V and 4 bases from J, with 13 bases in between. The CDR3 is 13 residues long. This CDR3 reads CSVLNPGGNTIYF. The CDR3 bases are TGCAGCGTCCTAAACCCGGGAGGAAACACCATATATTTT.

Points on this clonotype: A junction end diverges from the germline sequence, so it may reflect a read error. The V call is TRBV20-1, the J call TRBJ2-2; a possible D gene is TRBD1 (6 bases). The CDR3 spans 16 residues. The germline CDR1 and CDR2 sequences are DFQATT and SNEGSKA (reference sequence). In DNA form, the CDR3 reads TGTAGTGCTAACAGGGCGGACCGGGCGAACACCGGGGAGCTGTTTTTT. The encoded protein is CSANRADRANTGELFF.

V gene TRBV11-2 combines with J gene TRBJ2-1; 15 positions match TRBD2. The J segment lost 6 bases and the V segment lost 10 bases, leaving 4 bases of the junction unmatched. CDR1 and CDR2 from the germline V gene are SGHAT and FQNNGV. There are 14 residues in the CDR3. The chain's CDR3 is CATGTSGGTNEQFF. In DNA, the CDR3 is TGTGCCACCGGGACTAGCGGGGGGACCAATGAGCAGTTCTTC.

This chain connects TRBV10-2 to TRBJ2-7, with D perhaps TRBD2 (6 bases). The CDR3 length is 13 residues. Germline assignment: CDR1 WSHSY and CDR2 SAAADI. V lost 5 bases and J lost 0, with 8 bases in between. The CDR3 coding sequence is TGCGCCAGCAGTTCGGACTACTCCTACGAGCAGTACTTC. Its protein product is CASSSDYSYEQYF.

Remarks on this clonotype: An end of the junction does not agree with germline; a read error may underlie this. This sequence joins TRBV29-1 and TRBJ2-7; D is perhaps TRBD2 (6 bases). Germline V gene sequence: CDR1 SQVTM, CDR2 ANQGSEA. This CDR3 spans 13 amino acids. In DNA, the CDR3 is TGCAGCGTTGAGGGGGGTAGCTCCTGCGAGCAGTACTTC. Its protein is CSVEGGSSCEQYF.

In its sample, this clonotype was seen many times. The rearrangement uses TRBV7-6 and TRBJ1-5, with 8 bases that match TRBD1. The length of the CDR3 is 15 residues. J lost 2 bases, V lost 2 bases, and 2 bases had no gene match. Germline values: CDR1 SGHVS, CDR2 FNYEAQ. CDR3 sequence reads: CASSLKGQGNQPQHF. The CDR3 coding sequence is TGTGCCAGCAGCTTAAAGGGACAGGGCAATCAGCCCCAGCATTTT.

V gene TRBV6-2 or TRBV6-3 combines with J gene TRBJ2-3; D is possibly TRBD1 or TRBD2 (5 bases each). V gave up 4 bases and J gave up 15 bases, with 29 bases separating them. From germline, CDR1 is MNHEY and CDR2 SVGEGT. The CDR3 contains 16 residues. The DNA of the CDR3 is TGTGCCAGCAGTTCCGAACTCGGGGCCCGCACAGATACGCTTTATTTT. This codes for CASSSELGARTDTLYF.

This clonotype counts as medium-sized (0.01 to 0.1%). The V gene is TRBV28, the J gene TRBJ2-3, with 7 bases identical to TRBD1. Per the germline V gene, CDR1 is MDHEN and CDR2 is SYDVKM. V lost 7 bases to trimming and J lost 2 bases; unmatched junction nucleotides: 3. The CDR3 contains 13 residues. CDR3 bases: TGTGCCAGCACACAGGGGATCACAGATACGCAGTATTTT. It encodes CASTQGITDTQYF. The full variable domain, rest sourced from reference TRBV28 and TRBJ2-3, is DVKVTQSSRYLVKRTGEKVFLECVQDMDHENMFWYRQDPGLGLRLIYFSYDVKMKEKGDIPEGYSVSREKKERFSLILESASTNQTSMYLCASTQGITDTQYFGPGTRLTVL.

In its sample, this clonotype is medium-sized. The chain employs TRBV29-1 and TRBJ1-2, with D unresolved. CDR3 length equals 12 residues. Germline V gene data show CDR1 as SQVTM and CDR2 as ANQGSEA. Trimming pared 3 bases from V and 8 bases from J, leaving 13 bases between. This CDR3 is CSVEDPSGGYTF. Written as DNA, the CDR3 is TGCAGCGTTGAGGATCCCTCGGGAGGCTACACCTTC.

With respect to this clonotype: Its ends do not fully match the called genes, so a read error is possible. The V and J genes are TRBV6-6 and TRBJ2-5; D is unresolved. The CDR3 is 11 amino acids. Germline V CDR1 and CDR2: MNHNY, SVGAGI (reference sequence). The CDR3 bases are TGTGTCAGCAACATGCAAGAGACCCAGTACTTC. Encoded protein: CVSNMQETQYF.

This clonotype has more than one count but fewer than ten. The chain joins TRBV12-3 or TRBV12-4 to TRBJ1-3; the D gene is possibly TRBD1 (6 bases). This CDR3 spans 14 amino acids. The V end was cut by 6 bases, the J end by 2 bases, with 11 bases between. The CDR3, as DNA: TGTGCCAGCAGAATTACAGGGACTGGAAACACCATATATTTT. It specifies CASRITGTGNTIYF.

This clonotype was detected a few times. A much larger clone lies a single base off, so this may be a read error. This CDR3 fails to terminate in the conserved phenylalanine or tryptophan, so it likely reflects a read error. The chain uses TRBV28 and TRBJ1-5; 7 bases map to TRBD1. The germline V gene has CDR1 MDHEN and CDR2 SYDVKM. V shed 2 bases, J shed 7 bases, and the junction held 8 bases outside the gene matches. This CDR3 comprises 15 residues. CDR3 amino acids: CASSLLQGDGQPQHL. The CDR3 nucleotides read TGTGCCAGCAGTTTACTCCAGGGGGACGGACAGCCCCAGCATCTT.

This clonotype showed up just a few times. A read error may explain this, as a much larger clone is one base away. The CDR3 does not close with the conserved phenylalanine or tryptophan, likely indicating a read error. The V call is TRBV29-1, the J call TRBJ2-7; D gene unclear. Looked up from germline, CDR1 is SQVTM and CDR2 is ANQGSEA. The CDR3 covers 16 residues. In nucleotides, the CDR3 is TGCAGGGTTCTCGATCTAAGGTCTCCCAAACAGTACGAGCAGTACCTC. This codes for CRVLDLRSPKQYEQYL.

This clonotype was counted many times. The rearrangement links TRBV5-1 to TRBJ2-7; 8 bases align to TRBD2. The germline V gene has CDR1 SGHRS and CDR2 YFSETQ. CDR3 size: 13 residues. The J segment lost 6 bases and the V segment lost 4 bases, leaving 6 bases of the junction unmatched. The CDR3: CASSTDREGEQYF. The DNA for the CDR3 is TGCGCCAGCAGCACGGACCGGGAGGGCGAGCAGTACTTC.

Note on this clonotype: One end of the junction is discordant with germline, which a read error may explain. The chain has TRBV5-4 and TRBJ2-3, with 8 bases lining up with TRBD1. Germline-derived CDR1 and CDR2 are SGHNT and YYREEE (reference sequence). This CDR3 has 14 amino acids. DNA of the CDR3: TGTGTCAGCAGCCCCGGACAGGGTAGAGATACGCAGTATTTT. Its translation is CVSSPGQGRDTQYF.

Regarding this clonotype: A single base separates this from a much larger clone, so it may be a read error. The V and J genes are TRBV5-4 and TRBJ1-1; no reliable D call. Germline CDR1 reads SGHNT; CDR2 reads YYREEE (reference sequence). V lost 4 bases to trimming and J lost 6 bases, with 13 bases between them. CDR3 length equals 13 residues. CDR3 bases: TGTGCCAGCAGCCTGAGACCGGGGTCTGAAGCTTTCTTT. Amino acid sequence: CASSLRPGSEAFF.

This clonotype is judged medium-sized. The rearrangement links TRBV4-1 to TRBJ2-7; 9 bases are a match to TRBD1. Germline CDR1 and CDR2: MGHRA and YSYEKL. This CDR3 has 16 residues. Unmatched junction bases numbered 5, after V lost 1 base and J lost 1 base. The CDR3 nucleotides are TGCGCCAGCAGCCAAGCTGGGACAGGGCGGTCCTACGAGCAGTACTTC. Protein: CASSQAGTGRSYEQYF.

CDR3 in DNA: TGTGCCAGCCGCCTAACGGGAGGGGTGGAGCAGTACTTC. Residues: CASRLTGGVEQYF. The chain recombines TRBV11-1 with TRBJ2-7, with TRBD2 matching over 8 bases. Trimming cost V 8 bases and J 7 bases; bases outside gene matches: 10. The CDR3 spans 13 residues. Germline-derived CDR1 and CDR2 are SGHAT and FQDESV (reference sequence). Full variable domain (rest looked up from reference TRBV11-1 and TRBJ2-7): EAEVAQSPRYKITEKSQAVAFWCDPISGHATLYWYRQILGQGPELLVQFQDESVVDDSQLPKDRFSAERLKGVDSTLKIQPAELGDSAMYLCASRLTGGVEQYFGPGTRLTVT.

The rearrangement links TRBV5-1 to TRBJ2-7; 14 positions agree with TRBD2. CDR1 is SGHRS, CDR2 YFSETQ, per germline. V shed 0 bases, J shed 3 bases, and the junction held 8 bases outside the gene matches. The CDR3 is 18 residues long. As DNA, the CDR3 is TGCGCCAGCAGCTTGGCCGGGACTAGCGGGAGTGCTGTCTACGAGCAGTACTTC. Translated, it gives CASSLAGTSGSAVYEQYF.

This clonotype came up a few times. The chain uses TRBV4-1 and TRBJ1-2, with D perhaps matching TRBD1 (6 bases). V was pared by 4 bases and J by 2 bases, with 17 bases between. The CDR3 loop spans 16 amino acids. Germline V gene lookup returns CDR1 MGHRA and CDR2 YSYEKL. The CDR3 DNA sequence: TGCGCCAGCAGCCGAGCGTTAACGGGGGCGAACTATGGCTACACCTTC. This translates into CASSRALTGANYGYTF.

This clonotype is medium-sized by share. This chain links TRBV4-1 with TRBJ1-2; D ambiguous. This CDR3 has 12 amino acids. From germline, CDR1 is MGHRA and CDR2 YSYEKL. With 1 base removed from V and 5 bases from J, the gap between germline ends came to 5 bases. The CDR3 coding sequence is TGCGCCAGCAGCCAAGCTGGGTATGGCTACACCTTC. Its translation: CASSQAGYGYTF.